These 8 T cell receptor beta chains came from one sample sequenced in a study of OX40 agonist ivuxolimab in advanced cancers. TCRdb keeps only in-frame clones here, not all; method: immunoSEQ multiplex PCR. The table lists about 80,000 clones, around 90% of them singletons. This specimen was CD4+ or CD8+ T cells sorted from blood, taken in a trial of the OX40 agonist ivuxolimab. The receptor set was obtained from an adult with an advanced solid tumor such as melanoma, head and neck, liver or kidney cancer.

This clone was seen more than once but under ten times. The chain joins TRBV7-8 to TRBJ1-5; no clear D. The CDR3 runs 13 residues. The germline V and J ends were trimmed by 5 bases and 6 bases, with 11 bases remaining between them. CDR1 and CDR2 (germline): SGHVS, FQNEAQ. The CDR3 DNA sequence: TGTGCCAGCAGCCCCCGCGCGGGTCAGCCCCAGCATTTT. Protein: CASSPRAGQPQHF.

The V call is TRBV7-6, the J call TRBJ1-4, with 10 bases lining up with TRBD1. Germline values: CDR1 SGHVS, CDR2 FNYEAQ. With V trimmed by 5 bases and J by 10 bases, 25 bases remained unmatched. The CDR3 covers 20 residues. The CDR3 bases are TGTGCCAGCAGCCCGGGACCTGGACAGGGGGTGTCGTGGACGCGAGGAAAACTGTTTTTT. It specifies CASSPGPGQGVSWTRGKLFF.

V usage is TRBV9 and J usage is TRBJ2-7; 8 bases agree with TRBD2. The CDR3 is 14 residues long. Germline CDR1 SGDLS, CDR2 YYNGEE. The V gene end was trimmed by 0 bases and the J gene end by 3 bases; junction bases not matched to a gene: 2. CDR3 amino acids: CASSVGLAGYEQYF. The DNA for the CDR3 is TGTGCCAGCAGCGTAGGGCTAGCGGGCTACGAGCAGTACTTC.

The V gene is TRBV28, the J gene TRBJ2-1, with a possible D match to TRBD2 (10 bases). Germline assignment: CDR1 MDHEN and CDR2 SYDVKM. The V end was cut by 5 bases, the J end by 9 bases, with 32 bases between. This CDR3 has 19 residues. CDR3 coding DNA: TGTGCCAGCAGTCCGCGGACAGGGGCTGGTAGCGGGAGGCCTGGTGAGCAGTTCTTC. It specifies CASSPRTGAGSGRPGEQFF.

In DNA form, the CDR3 reads TGCGCCAGCAGCTTTGGCGGGGGGAGGGCCTACAATGAGCAGTTCTTC. Translation: CASSFGGGRAYNEQFF. V and J are TRBV5-1 and TRBJ2-1; 8 bases are a match to TRBD2. V lost 2 bases to trimming and J lost 2 bases; unmatched junction nucleotides: 6. Germline lookup yields CDR1 SGHRS and CDR2 YFSETQ. The CDR3 extends over 16 amino acids.

The J gene is TRBJ2-3, the V gene TRBV9; D possibly corresponds to TRBD2 (6 bases). V was clipped by 0 bases and J by 1 base, with 9 bases between them. The germline CDR1 and CDR2 sequences are SGDLS and YYNGEE. The CDR3 contains 15 residues. CDR3 in amino acids: CASSVVGGGTDTQYF. The CDR3 DNA sequence: TGTGCCAGCAGCGTAGTCGGGGGTGGCACAGATACGCAGTATTTT.

The chain couples TRBV7-9 to TRBJ2-1, with D perhaps matching TRBD1 or TRBD2 (5 bases each). Germline V gives CDR1 SEHNR, CDR2 FQNEAQ (reference sequence). The length of the CDR3 is 12 residues. With 7 bases removed from V and 12 bases from J, the gap between germline ends came to 16 bases. CDR3 nucleotides: TGTGCCAGCACCCCTTGGGACCTATCGCAGTTCTTC. Protein product: CASTPWDLSQFF. Drawing the rest from reference TRBV7-9 and TRBJ2-1, the complete variable domain is DTGVSQNPRHKITKRGQNVTFRCDPISEHNRLYWYRQTLGQGPEFLTYFQNEAQLEKSRLLSDRFSAERPKGSFSTLEIQRTEQGDSAMYLCASTPWDLSQFFGPGTRLTVL.

The genes are TRBV7-3 and TRBJ2-5, with D maybe TRBD1 (5 bases). There are 15 residues in the CDR3. With 2 bases removed from V and 5 bases from J, the gap between germline ends came to 15 bases. CDR1 and CDR2 from the germline V gene are SGHTA and FQGTGA. The CDR3 nucleotides read TGTGCCAGCAGCTTAGTCTCTGGGGCTGGGGAGACCCAGTACTTC. This codes for CASSLVSGAGETQYF. Using reference TRBV7-3 and TRBJ2-5 for the parts outside the CDR3, the full variable domain is GAGVSQTPSNKVTEKGKYVELRCDPISGHTALYWYRQSLGQGPEFLIYFQGTGAADDSGLPNDRFFAVRPEGSVSTLKIQRTERGDSAVYLCASSLVSGAGETQYFGPGTRLLVL.